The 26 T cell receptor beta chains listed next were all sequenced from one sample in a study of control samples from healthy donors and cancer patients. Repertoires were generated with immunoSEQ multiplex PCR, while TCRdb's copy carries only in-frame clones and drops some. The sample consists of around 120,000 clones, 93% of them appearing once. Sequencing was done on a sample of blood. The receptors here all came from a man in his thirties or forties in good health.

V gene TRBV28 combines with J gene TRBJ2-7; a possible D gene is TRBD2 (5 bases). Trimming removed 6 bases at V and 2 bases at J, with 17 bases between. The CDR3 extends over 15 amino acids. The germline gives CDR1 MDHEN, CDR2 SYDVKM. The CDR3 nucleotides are TGTGCCAGCAGGGACTCCGGGTCCTGGACCTACGAGCAGTACTTC. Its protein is CASRDSGSWTYEQYF.

CDR3 loop: CASSLDSYSNQPQHF. Here the CDR3 DNA reads TGTGCCAGCAGCCTGGACAGTTATAGCAATCAGCCCCAGCATTTT. The rearrangement joins TRBV6-2 or TRBV6-3 to TRBJ1-5; weak D call: TRBD1 (6 bases). Trimming pared 6 bases from V and 0 bases from J, leaving 12 bases between. The CDR3 extends over 15 amino acids. Looked up from germline, CDR1 is MNHEY and CDR2 is SVGEGT.

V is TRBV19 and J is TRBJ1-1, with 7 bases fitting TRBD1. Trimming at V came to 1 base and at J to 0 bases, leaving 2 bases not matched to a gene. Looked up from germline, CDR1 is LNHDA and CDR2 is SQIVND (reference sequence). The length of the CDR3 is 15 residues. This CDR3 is CASSIAGQLNTEAFF. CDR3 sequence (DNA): TGTGCCAGTAGTATAGCGGGACAGCTGAACACTGAAGCTTTCTTT.

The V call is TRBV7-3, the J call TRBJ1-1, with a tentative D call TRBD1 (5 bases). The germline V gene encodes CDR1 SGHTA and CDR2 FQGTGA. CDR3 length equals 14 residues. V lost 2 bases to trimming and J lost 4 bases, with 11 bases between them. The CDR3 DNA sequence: TGTGCCAGCAGCTTAGGGGGAAGTGGCACTGAAGCTTTCTTT. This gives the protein CASSLGGSGTEAFF. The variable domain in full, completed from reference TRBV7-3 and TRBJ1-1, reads GAGVSQTPSNKVTEKGKYVELRCDPISGHTALYWYRQSLGQGPEFLIYFQGTGAADDSGLPNDRFFAVRPEGSVSTLKIQRTERGDSAVYLCASSLGGSGTEAFFGQGTRLTVV.

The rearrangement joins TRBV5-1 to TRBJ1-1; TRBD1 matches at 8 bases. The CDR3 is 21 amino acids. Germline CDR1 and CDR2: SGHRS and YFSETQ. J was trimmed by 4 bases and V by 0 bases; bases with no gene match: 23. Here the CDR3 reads CASSLATQVFGPDRGRTEAFF. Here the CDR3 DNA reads TGCGCCAGCAGCTTGGCGACTCAAGTTTTTGGCCCCGACAGGGGCCGCACTGAAGCTTTCTTT.

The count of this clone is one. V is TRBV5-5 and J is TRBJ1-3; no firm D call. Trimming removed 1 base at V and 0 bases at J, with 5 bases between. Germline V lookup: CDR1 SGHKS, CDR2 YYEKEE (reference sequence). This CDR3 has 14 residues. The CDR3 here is CASSLRTSGNTIYF. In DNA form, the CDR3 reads TGTGCCAGCAGCTTGAGGACCTCTGGAAACACCATATATTTT.

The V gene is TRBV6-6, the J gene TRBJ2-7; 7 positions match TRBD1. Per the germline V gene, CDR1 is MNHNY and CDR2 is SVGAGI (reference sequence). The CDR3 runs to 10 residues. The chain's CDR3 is CASSYRTGNV. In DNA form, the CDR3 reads TGTGCCAGCAGTTATAGGACAGGTAACGTC.

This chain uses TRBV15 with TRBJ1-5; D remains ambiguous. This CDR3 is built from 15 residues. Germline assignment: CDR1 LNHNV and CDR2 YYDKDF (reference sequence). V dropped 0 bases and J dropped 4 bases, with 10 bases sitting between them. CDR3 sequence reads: CATSREGRPNQPQHF. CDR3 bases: TGTGCCACCAGCAGAGAGGGCAGGCCGAATCAGCCCCAGCATTTT.

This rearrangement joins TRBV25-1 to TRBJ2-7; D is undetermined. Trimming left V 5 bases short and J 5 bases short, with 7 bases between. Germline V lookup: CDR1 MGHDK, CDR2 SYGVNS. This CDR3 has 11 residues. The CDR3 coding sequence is TGTGCCAGCAGTAAACTTCACGAGCAGTACTTC. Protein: CASSKLHEQYF.

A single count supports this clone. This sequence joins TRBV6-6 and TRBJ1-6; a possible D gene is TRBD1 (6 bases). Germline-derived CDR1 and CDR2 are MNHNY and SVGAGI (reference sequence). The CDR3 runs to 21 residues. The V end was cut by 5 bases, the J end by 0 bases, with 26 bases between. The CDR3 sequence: CASSPRGFSETSSSYNSPLHF. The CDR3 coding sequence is TGTGCCAGCAGTCCTAGGGGGTTCTCCGAGACATCTAGCTCCTATAATTCACCCCTCCACTTT.

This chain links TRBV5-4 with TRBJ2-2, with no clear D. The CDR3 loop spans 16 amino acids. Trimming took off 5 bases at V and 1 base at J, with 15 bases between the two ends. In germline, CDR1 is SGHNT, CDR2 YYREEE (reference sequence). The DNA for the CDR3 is TGTGCCAGCAGTTTTAAAAAGACCGGGAACACCGGGGAGCTGTTTTTT. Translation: CASSFKKTGNTGELFF.

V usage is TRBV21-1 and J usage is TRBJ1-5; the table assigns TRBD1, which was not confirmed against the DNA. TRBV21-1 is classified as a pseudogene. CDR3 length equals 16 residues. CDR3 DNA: TGTGCCAGGGGAGTCTCAGGGGGCGATAGCAATCAGCCCCAGCATTTT. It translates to CARGVSGGDSNQPQHF.

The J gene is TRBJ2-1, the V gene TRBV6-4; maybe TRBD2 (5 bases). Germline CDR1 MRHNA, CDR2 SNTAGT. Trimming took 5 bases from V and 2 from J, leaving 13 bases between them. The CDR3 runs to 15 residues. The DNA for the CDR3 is TGTGCCAGCAGTCCAGAGCGGACCACCTACAATGAGCAGTTCTTC. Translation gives CASSPERTTYNEQFF.

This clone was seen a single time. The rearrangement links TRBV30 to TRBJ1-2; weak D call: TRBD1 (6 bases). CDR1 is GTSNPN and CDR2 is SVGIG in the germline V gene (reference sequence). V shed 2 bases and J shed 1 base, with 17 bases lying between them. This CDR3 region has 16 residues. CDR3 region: CAWSLGGARGNYGYTF. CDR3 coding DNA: TGTGCCTGGAGTCTTGGGGGGGCTCGGGGTAACTATGGCTACACCTTC.

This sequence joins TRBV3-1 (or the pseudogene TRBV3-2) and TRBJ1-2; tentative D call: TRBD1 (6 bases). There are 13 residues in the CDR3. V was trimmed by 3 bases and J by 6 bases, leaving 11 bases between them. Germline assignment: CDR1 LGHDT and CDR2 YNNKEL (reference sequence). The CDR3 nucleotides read TGTGCCAGCAGCCACCAGGACAGAGATGGCTACACCTTC. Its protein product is CASSHQDRDGYTF.

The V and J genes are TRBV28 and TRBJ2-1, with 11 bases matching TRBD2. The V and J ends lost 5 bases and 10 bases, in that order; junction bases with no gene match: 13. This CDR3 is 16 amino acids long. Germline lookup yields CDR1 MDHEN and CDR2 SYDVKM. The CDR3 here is CASSPRGSGGAREQFF. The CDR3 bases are TGTGCCAGCAGTCCTCGGGGTAGCGGGGGGGCCAGGGAGCAGTTCTTC.

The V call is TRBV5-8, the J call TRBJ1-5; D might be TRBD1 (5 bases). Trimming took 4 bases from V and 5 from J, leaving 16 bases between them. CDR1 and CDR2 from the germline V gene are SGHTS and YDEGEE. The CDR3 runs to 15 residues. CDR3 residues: CASSTSGTPDQPQHF. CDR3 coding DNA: TGTGCCAGCAGCACATCCGGGACTCCGGATCAGCCCCAGCATTTT. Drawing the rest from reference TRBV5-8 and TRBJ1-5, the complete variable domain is EAGVTQSPTHLIKTRGQQATLRCSPISGHTSVYWYQQALGLGLQFLLWYDEGEERNRGNFPPRFSGRQFPNYSSELNVNALELEDSALYLCASSTSGTPDQPQHFGDGTRLSIL.

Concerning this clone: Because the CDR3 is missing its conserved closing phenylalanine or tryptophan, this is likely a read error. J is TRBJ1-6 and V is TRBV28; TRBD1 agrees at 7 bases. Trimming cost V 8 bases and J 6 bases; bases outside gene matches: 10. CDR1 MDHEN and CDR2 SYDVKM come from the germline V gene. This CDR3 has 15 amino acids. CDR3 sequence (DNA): TGTGCCAGCTCTAGGGACAGAGCTGGTAATTCACCCCTCCACTCT. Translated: CASSRDRAGNSPLHS.

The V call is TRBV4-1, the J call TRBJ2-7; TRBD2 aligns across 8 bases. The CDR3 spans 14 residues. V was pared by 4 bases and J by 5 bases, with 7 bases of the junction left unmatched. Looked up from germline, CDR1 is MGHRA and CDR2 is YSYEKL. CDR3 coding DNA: TGCGCCAGCAGCCTCGGGGGGGGCGGCGACGAGCAGTACTTC. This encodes CASSLGGGGDEQYF.

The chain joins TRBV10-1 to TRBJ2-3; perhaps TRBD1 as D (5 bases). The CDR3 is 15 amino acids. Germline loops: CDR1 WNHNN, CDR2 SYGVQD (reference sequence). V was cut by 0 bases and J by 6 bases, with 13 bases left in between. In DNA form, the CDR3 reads TGCGCCAGCAGTGAGTCAGGGGTCGGCGCGGATACGCAGTATTTT. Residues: CASSESGVGADTQYF.

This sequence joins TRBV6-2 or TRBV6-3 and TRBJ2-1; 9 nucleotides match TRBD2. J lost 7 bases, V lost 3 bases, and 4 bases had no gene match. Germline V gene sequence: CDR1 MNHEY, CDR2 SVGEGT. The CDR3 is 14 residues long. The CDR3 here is CASSYQTSGNEQFF. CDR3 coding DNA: TGTGCCAGCAGTTATCAAACTAGCGGGAATGAGCAGTTCTTC.

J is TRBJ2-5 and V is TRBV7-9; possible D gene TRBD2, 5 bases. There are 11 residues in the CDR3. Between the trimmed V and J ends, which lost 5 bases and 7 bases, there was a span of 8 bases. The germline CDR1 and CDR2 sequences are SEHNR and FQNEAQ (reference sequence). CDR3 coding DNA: TGTGCCAGCAGCCGCGGAGGGACCCAGTACTTC. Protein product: CASSRGGTQYF.

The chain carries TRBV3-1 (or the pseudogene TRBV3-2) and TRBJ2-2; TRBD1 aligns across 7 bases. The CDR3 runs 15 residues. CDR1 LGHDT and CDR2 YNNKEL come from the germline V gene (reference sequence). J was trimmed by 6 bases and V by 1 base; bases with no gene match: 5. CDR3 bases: TGTGCCAGCAGCCAAGTCCTAGGGGGCTCCGGGGAGCTGTTTTTT. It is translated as CASSQVLGGSGELFF.

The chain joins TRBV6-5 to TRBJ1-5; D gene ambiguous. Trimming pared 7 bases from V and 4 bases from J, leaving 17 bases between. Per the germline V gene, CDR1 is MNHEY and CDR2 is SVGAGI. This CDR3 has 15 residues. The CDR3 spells CASNPSPVGNQPQHF. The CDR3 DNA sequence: TGTGCCAGCAACCCCTCCCCCGTCGGGAATCAGCCCCAGCATTTT.

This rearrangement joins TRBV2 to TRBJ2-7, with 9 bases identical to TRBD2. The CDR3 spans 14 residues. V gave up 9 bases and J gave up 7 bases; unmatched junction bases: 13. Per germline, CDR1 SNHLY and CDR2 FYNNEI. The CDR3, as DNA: TGTGCCAGTCTGAGCGGGGGGCCCCGTCGGGAGCAGTACTTC. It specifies CASLSGGPRREQYF.

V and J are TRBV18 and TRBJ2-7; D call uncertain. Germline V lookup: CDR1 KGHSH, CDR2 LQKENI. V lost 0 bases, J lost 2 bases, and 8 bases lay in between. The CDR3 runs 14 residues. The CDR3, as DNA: TGTGCCAGCTCACCACCGGCAGGCACCTACGAGCAGTACTTC. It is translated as CASSPPAGTYEQYF.